Presented here are 25 T cell receptor beta chains from one specimen sequenced in a study of blood T cell repertoires in COVID-19. Produced via immunoSEQ multiplex PCR; TCRdb's table is partial and in-frame only. The repertoire consists of 150,000 to 200,000 clones, with roughly 90% occurring once and the leading ten covering 5% to 8.5%. Sequenced input: PBMCs or T cells enriched from blood (not recorded which). Source of these receptors: a woman aged 50 to 60 who had recovered from COVID-19.

This sequence joins TRBV3-1 (or the pseudogene TRBV3-2) and TRBJ1-2; 8 nucleotides align to TRBD1. The CDR3 is made up of 13 amino acids. Germline values: CDR1 LGHDT, CDR2 YNNKEL (reference sequence). The V segment lost 6 bases and the J segment 8 bases; nucleotides outside the gene matches: 8. Written as DNA, the CDR3 is TGTGCCAGCAGTTCGACAGGGGCTGACGGCTACACCTTC. The encoded protein is CASSSTGADGYTF.

The J gene is TRBJ2-2, the V gene TRBV7-2; TRBD1 is a possible D gene (6 bases). The CDR3 totals 14 residues. CDR1 is SGHTA, CDR2 FQGNSA, per germline. Trimming cost V 4 bases and J 7 bases, with 13 bases left between them. This CDR3 is CASSSQGFNGELFF. CDR3 nucleotides: TGTGCCAGCAGCTCACAGGGTTTCAACGGGGAGCTGTTTTTT.

V and J are TRBV29-1 and TRBJ2-1, with D tentatively TRBD2 (6 bases). This CDR3 has 15 residues. Germline V gene lookup returns CDR1 SQVTM and CDR2 ANQGSEA. V shed 4 bases and J shed 0 bases, with 13 bases lying between them. CDR3 sequence: CSVGLRGSSYNEQFF. The CDR3 bases are TGCAGCGTTGGGTTGCGGGGCAGCTCCTACAATGAGCAGTTCTTC.

The CDR3 DNA sequence: TGTGCCAGCAGAGGATCCCTCGGGACAGTTGAGACCCAGTACTTC. As protein: CASRGSLGTVETQYF. V usage is TRBV6-5 and J usage is TRBJ2-5, with TRBD1 identical over 7 bases. V shed 6 bases and J 5 bases; nucleotides not matched to a gene: 12. Germline assignment: CDR1 MNHEY and CDR2 SVGAGI. The length of the CDR3 is 15 residues.

This clone appeared a single time. The V call is TRBV5-1, the J call TRBJ1-1; tentative D call: TRBD1 (5 bases). The CDR3 is 14 amino acids. Trimming pared 4 bases from V and 4 bases from J, leaving 14 bases between. Germline CDR1 reads SGHRS; CDR2 reads YFSETQ. DNA for the CDR3: TGCGCCAGCAGCACCGGGACTGGGCCCACTGAAGCTTTCTTT. It codes for CASSTGTGPTEAFF.

In this sample, this clone turned up a few times. V and J are TRBV5-1 and TRBJ2-7, with D possibly TRBD2 on 5 matching bases. V lost 1 base and J 5 bases, leaving 13 bases between the germline ends. Germline CDR1 reads SGHRS; CDR2 reads YFSETQ. The CDR3 spans 14 residues. The CDR3 reads CASSLQATTHEQYF. The CDR3 coding sequence is TGCGCCAGCAGCTTGCAAGCGACTACCCACGAGCAGTACTTC.

This sequence joins TRBV6-5 and TRBJ2-3, with a possible D match to TRBD2 (6 bases). This CDR3 is 15 amino acids long. Trimming took 4 bases from V and 7 from J, leaving 18 bases between them. The germline gives CDR1 MNHEY, CDR2 SVGAGI. CDR3 region: CASSSDYASQNTQYF. The CDR3 bases are TGTGCCAGCAGTTCGGACTACGCCAGTCAGAATACGCAGTATTTT.

V usage is TRBV7-9 and J usage is TRBJ2-5, with TRBD2 matching over 9 bases. V lost 7 bases and J lost 2; bases outside the gene matches: 11. The CDR3 consists of 16 residues. CDR1 and CDR2 from the germline V gene are SEHNR and FQNEAQ (reference sequence). CDR3 in DNA: TGTGCCAGCAACCCCTGGGGGCTAGCGGGACAAGAGACCCAGTACTTC. Residues: CASNPWGLAGQETQYF.

The sample holds one count of this clone. The chain employs TRBV11-2 and TRBJ2-1; D not certain. CDR1 is SGHAT, CDR2 FQNNGV, per germline. Trimming took off 2 bases at V and 0 bases at J, with 20 bases between the two ends. The CDR3 is 19 residues long. The CDR3 DNA reads TGTGCCAGCAGCTTAATCCCAGATCTTGGGCCGAGCTCCTACAATGAGCAGTTCTTC. It codes for CASSLIPDLGPSSYNEQFF. The full variable domain, in which reference TRBV11-2 and TRBJ2-1 provide the parts outside the CDR3, is EAGVAQSPRYKIIEKRQSVAFWCNPISGHATLYWYQQILGQGPKLLIQFQNNGVVDDSQLPKDRFSAERLKGVDSTLKIQPAKLEDSAVYLCASSLIPDLGPSSYNEQFFGPGTRLTVL.

This clone was observed a single time. The genes are TRBV19 and TRBJ1-1, with D unresolved. The CDR3 contains 13 residues. The V end was cut by 6 bases, the J end by 1 base, with 9 bases between. Germline CDR1 and CDR2: LNHDA and SQIVND (reference sequence). Here the CDR3 reads CASRVSGNTEAFF. CDR3 in DNA: TGTGCCAGTAGGGTGTCAGGGAACACTGAAGCTTTCTTT.

J is TRBJ2-1 and V is TRBV9; weak D call: TRBD2 (6 bases). CDR3 length: 14 residues. The germline V gene has CDR1 SGDLS and CDR2 YYNGEE. Trimming shortened V by 10 bases and J by 6 bases, and 20 bases separated the two germline ends. The CDR3 region is CAYTRGYNFNEQFF. DNA of the CDR3: TGTGCCTACACCCGGGGGTACAACTTCAATGAGCAGTTCTTC.

This chain uses TRBV27 with TRBJ2-7; D is perhaps TRBD1 (5 bases). The germline V and J ends were trimmed by 7 bases and 5 bases, with 15 bases remaining between them. This CDR3 has 13 amino acids. Germline V gene sequence: CDR1 MNHEY, CDR2 SMNVEV (reference sequence). CDR3 protein: CASTPGPGNEQYF. The CDR3 bases are TGTGCCAGCACCCCAGGGCCTGGGAACGAGCAGTACTTC.

This chain uses TRBV10-3 with TRBJ2-5, with D possibly matching TRBD2 (5 bases). Trimming took off 10 bases at V and 4 bases at J, with 16 bases between the two ends. CDR1 and CDR2 from the germline V gene are ENHRY and SYGVKD. The CDR3 spans 13 residues. This CDR3 is CATKEEHPETQYF. DNA of the CDR3: TGTGCCACCAAGGAGGAGCATCCAGAGACCCAGTACTTC.

The chain is built from TRBV29-1 and TRBJ1-2; D is unclear. V dropped 4 bases and J dropped 0 bases, with 6 bases sitting between them. This CDR3 comprises 12 residues. From germline, CDR1 is SQVTM and CDR2 ANQGSEA. CDR3 loop: CSVGAANYGYTF. For the CDR3, the DNA is TGCAGCGTTGGGGCAGCTAACTATGGCTACACCTTC. The variable domain in full, completed from reference TRBV29-1 and TRBJ1-2, reads SAVISQKPSRDICQRGTSLTIQCQVDSQVTMMFWYRQQPGQSLTLIATANQGSEATYESGFVIDKFPISRPNLTFSTLTVSNMSPEDSSIYLCSVGAANYGYTFGSGTRLTVV.

This clone was observed a few times. J is TRBJ1-4 and V is TRBV7-6; D remains unclear. The V and J ends lost 1 base and 4 bases respectively, with 10 bases between them. Germline V CDR1 and CDR2: SGHVS, FNYEAQ. The CDR3 has 15 residues. In DNA form, the CDR3 reads TGTGCCAGCAGCTTAGGTTTCGGGGATAATGAAAAACTGTTTTTT. Amino acids: CASSLGFGDNEKLFF.

V and J are TRBV7-9 and TRBJ2-3; D possibly corresponds to TRBD1 (5 bases). The CDR3 spans 17 residues. From germline, CDR1 is SEHNR and CDR2 FQNEAQ (reference sequence). Trimming shortened V by 3 bases and J by 6 bases, and 22 bases separated the two germline ends. The CDR3 DNA reads TGTGCCAGCAGCTTCCCGAAGGACACCCGTTTTTTGGATACGCAGTATTTT. Protein sequence: CASSFPKDTRFLDTQYF. The whole variable domain, remainder taken from reference TRBV7-9 and TRBJ2-3, is DTGVSQNPRHKITKRGQNVTFRCDPISEHNRLYWYRQTLGQGPEFLTYFQNEAQLEKSRLLSDRFSAERPKGSFSTLEIQRTEQGDSAMYLCASSFPKDTRFLDTQYFGPGTRLTVL.

To note about this clone: An end of the junction does not agree with germline; a read error may underlie this. The V call is TRBV6-1, the J call TRBJ2-2; no firm D call. The CDR3 totals 13 residues. Per the germline V gene, CDR1 is MNHNS and CDR2 is SASEGT. The CDR3 bases are TGTGCCAGCAGTGAACGGAACAGCGGGGAGCTGTTTTTT. It specifies CASSERNSGELFF.

This rearrangement joins TRBV29-1 to TRBJ2-1; weak D call: TRBD2 (6 bases). V lost 4 bases to trimming and J lost 8 bases, with 12 bases between them. Germline values: CDR1 SQVTM, CDR2 ANQGSEA. The CDR3 has 12 residues. CDR3: CSVGLGVDEQFF. CDR3 bases: TGCAGCGTTGGACTAGGGGTCGATGAGCAGTTCTTC.

V gene TRBV11-2 combines with J gene TRBJ2-3, with 7 nucleotides matching TRBD1. Trimming at V came to 0 bases and at J to 3 bases, leaving 6 bases not matched to a gene. Germline V gene data show CDR1 as SGHAT and CDR2 as FQNNGV. This CDR3 is built from 16 residues. CDR3 in amino acids: CASSLDTGVGTDTQYF. The CDR3 coding sequence is TGTGCCAGCAGCTTAGATACAGGGGTGGGGACAGATACGCAGTATTTT.

The J gene is TRBJ2-3, the V gene TRBV6-2 or TRBV6-3, with D possibly TRBD2 on 5 matching bases. Deletions cut 1 base from V and 1 base from J, with 6 bases between. CDR3 length equals 14 residues. CDR1 is MNHEY, CDR2 SVGEGT, per germline. The CDR3 loop is CASSYLRGTDTQYF. The CDR3 DNA sequence: TGTGCCAGCAGTTACTTGCGGGGCACAGATACGCAGTATTTT.

J is TRBJ2-2 and V is TRBV30; 7 positions agree with TRBD1. Looked up from germline, CDR1 is GTSNPN and CDR2 is SVGIG (reference sequence). The CDR3 totals 11 residues. J was trimmed by 6 bases and V by 8 bases; bases with no gene match: 3. The CDR3: CALRGSGELFF. The CDR3, as DNA: TGTGCCCTCAGGGGGTCCGGGGAGCTGTTTTTT.

The rearrangement uses TRBV6-5 and TRBJ1-1, with 8 positions matching TRBD1. The CDR3 covers 14 residues. Germline trimming cut 4 bases from V and 5 bases from J; bases unmatched to any gene: 6. The V gene's germline CDR1 is MNHEY and CDR2 SVGAGI. CDR3 nucleotide sequence: TGTGCCAGCAGTTCTCAGGGGGCGCGAACTGAAGCTTTCTTT. Amino acids: CASSSQGARTEAFF.

V is TRBV5-1 and J is TRBJ2-7; 10 positions match TRBD1. CDR1 and CDR2 from the germline V gene are SGHRS and YFSETQ. The CDR3 runs to 15 residues. Germline trimming cut 3 bases from V and 6 bases from J; bases unmatched to any gene: 9. The CDR3 nucleotides are TGCGCCAGCAGCTACCGGACAGGGGGGATTTCCGAGCAGTACTTC. It yields the protein CASSYRTGGISEQYF.

CDR3 residues: CASSLERGRTNEKLFF. The CDR3 DNA follows: TGTGCCAGCAGCTTAGAAAGGGGGAGAACTAATGAAAAACTGTTTTTT. The chain uses TRBV11-3 and TRBJ1-4, with a tentative D call TRBD1 (6 bases). Trimming stripped 0 bases from V and 1 base from J, with 9 bases between. The CDR3 spans 16 residues. Germline V lookup: CDR1 SGHNT, CDR2 YENEEA.

This chain joins TRBV7-9 and TRBJ1-1, with D uncertain. The CDR3 has 14 residues. Trimming took 3 bases from V and 4 from J, leaving 12 bases between them. Per germline, CDR1 SEHNR and CDR2 FQNEAQ (reference sequence). CDR3 bases: TGTGCCAGCAGCTTGGATGGACTTGGCACTGAAGCTTTCTTT. It yields the protein CASSLDGLGTEAFF.